This TCR beta chain is drawn from a study of neurological immune-mediated disorders. This clonotype was counted many times. Its antigen is currently unknown. The unsorted libraries were prepared from 2 million PBMCs (stored at -80 C). Study results and caveats: CDR3 amino acid sequences of expanded clones were not shared across subjects, a result suggesting private repertoires in all groups.

TCRdb reprocessed the 5' RACE reads via MiXCR and lists one record per CDR3 protein. The profile shows about 50,000 distinct CDR3 sequences, around a sixth of them singletons. The CDR3 covers 16 residues. Germline trimming cut 0 bases from V and 6 bases from J; bases unmatched to any gene: 9. The germline V gene encodes CDR1 SGHRS and CDR2 YFSETQ. The clonotype originates from a man aged 60 to 69 in good health. The sample consisted of PBMCs. This chain connects TRBV5-1 to TRBJ2-1, with TRBD2 matching 7 bases. The CDR3, as DNA: TGCGCCAGCAGCTTGGGGAGTAGCGGGCGGGGCAATGAGCAGTTCTTC. Its translation: CASSLGSSGRGNEQFF.